One sample yielded the 20 T cell receptor beta chains listed below, sequenced in a study of blood T cell repertoires in COVID-19. Sequencing used immunoSEQ multiplex PCR; TCRdb keeps in-frame clones, though not all of them. The sample yields approximately 400,000 clones, roughly 80% seen once. The sample comprised peripheral blood. The source is a human donor with acute or convalescent COVID-19. The donor label of this sample is uncertain.

In this sample, this clone turned up a few times. The rearrangement joins TRBV25-1 to TRBJ1-1; 10 nucleotides align to TRBD1. The germline CDR1 and CDR2 sequences are MGHDK and SYGVNS. The CDR3 is 14 residues long. Losses at the gene ends were 6 bases for V and 10 bases for J; bases not matched to a gene: 11. In DNA form, the CDR3 reads TGTGCCAGCAGGGGGGATCGGGACAGGGGTGTAGCTTTCTTT. It specifies CASRGDRDRGVAFF.

The gene calls are TRBV9 and TRBJ1-1, with TRBD1 matching 8 bases. This CDR3 is built from 13 residues. V gave up 7 bases and J gave up 4 bases; unmatched junction bases: 6. Germline lookup yields CDR1 SGDLS and CDR2 YYNGEE. The CDR3 here is CASATGVGTEAFF. In nucleotides, the CDR3 is TGTGCCAGCGCGACAGGGGTGGGCACTGAAGCTTTCTTT.

As concerns this clone: In the same sample, other DNA sequences code for this CDR3. V gene TRBV5-1 combines with J gene TRBJ2-1; the D is unclear. The V end was cut by 0 bases, the J end by 0 bases, with 7 bases between. CDR1 and CDR2 from the germline V gene are SGHRS and YFSETQ. The CDR3 extends over 15 amino acids. CDR3 sequence (DNA): TGCGCCAGCAGCTTGGTGGCCAGCTCCTACAATGAGCAGTTCTTC. Translated, it gives CASSLVASSYNEQFF. The variable domain in full, completed from reference TRBV5-1 and TRBJ2-1, reads KAGVTQTPRYLIKTRGQQVTLSCSPISGHRSVSWYQQTPGQGLQFLFEYFSETQRNKGNFPGRFSGRQFSNSRSEMNVSTLELGDSALYLCASSLVASSYNEQFFGPGTRLTVL.

This clone was observed a handful of times. The chain is built from TRBV5-1 and TRBJ1-1; D remains ambiguous. V was trimmed by 1 base and J by 1 base, leaving 8 bases between them. The CDR3 is 14 residues long. CDR1 is SGHRS and CDR2 is YFSETQ in the germline V gene. The CDR3 spells CASSLRGENTEAFF. In DNA, the CDR3 is TGCGCCAGCAGCTTGCGGGGAGAGAACACTGAAGCTTTCTTT. Drawing the rest from reference TRBV5-1 and TRBJ1-1, the complete variable domain is KAGVTQTPRYLIKTRGQQVTLSCSPISGHRSVSWYQQTPGQGLQFLFEYFSETQRNKGNFPGRFSGRQFSNSRSEMNVSTLELGDSALYLCASSLRGENTEAFFGQGTRLTVV.

The chain recombines TRBV6-6 with TRBJ1-5; D remains unclear. The CDR3 has 17 amino acids. V gave up 5 bases and J gave up 0 bases, with 17 bases separating them. Germline CDR1 and CDR2: MNHNY and SVGAGI (reference sequence). The CDR3 loop is CASSRQRVSNSNQPQHF. The DNA of the CDR3 is TGTGCCAGCAGTCGACAACGGGTTTCGAATAGCAATCAGCCCCAGCATTTT.

This chain links TRBV2 with TRBJ2-2; TRBD2 aligns across 10 bases. CDR3 length: 16 residues. The germline CDR1 and CDR2 sequences are SNHLY and FYNNEI. Unmatched junction bases numbered 8, after V lost 2 bases and J lost 8 bases. CDR3 sequence (DNA): TGTGCCAGCAGTGAACGGGATAGCGGGAGGTGGGGGGAGCTGTTTTTT. Amino acids: CASSERDSGRWGELFF.

The gene calls are TRBV11-2 and TRBJ1-1; D unresolved. The germline CDR1 and CDR2 sequences are SGHAT and FQNNGV. Trimming shortened V by 5 bases and J by 0 bases, and 7 bases separated the two germline ends. This CDR3 region has 13 residues. The CDR3 coding sequence is TGTGCCAGCAGCCCCGGGATGAACACTGAAGCTTTCTTT. As protein: CASSPGMNTEAFF.

This chain uses TRBV5-5 with TRBJ2-2, with TRBD1 as a possible D gene (6 bases). CDR1 is SGHKS, CDR2 YYEKEE, per germline (reference sequence). The CDR3 length is 16 residues. Between the trimmed V and J ends, which lost 4 bases and 3 bases, there was a span of 16 bases. The CDR3 is CASSQAPGVYTGELFF. The CDR3 nucleotides are TGTGCCAGCAGCCAAGCGCCAGGGGTATACACCGGGGAGCTGTTTTTT.

A few counts support this clone. The chain carries TRBV4-2 and TRBJ1-3; TRBD1 matches 8 bases. CDR1 LGHNA and CDR2 YNFKEQ come from the germline V gene. The CDR3 covers 16 residues. V lost 4 bases and J lost 2; bases outside the gene matches: 7. CDR3 in DNA: TGTGCCAGCAGCCCAGTAACAGGGGGGACTGGAAACACCATATATTTT. Translated, it gives CASSPVTGGTGNTIYF.

The chain is built from TRBV7-9 and TRBJ1-1; 7 bases match TRBD1. CDR1 is SEHNR, CDR2 FQNEAQ, per germline (reference sequence). With 6 bases clipped from V and 1 base from J, the junction kept 11 bases outside the gene matches. CDR3 length equals 16 residues. This chain's CDR3 is CASSSRDRLKNTEAFF. CDR3 nucleotide sequence: TGTGCCAGCAGTAGTCGGGACAGACTGAAGAACACTGAAGCTTTCTTT.

The genes are TRBV18 and TRBJ1-2, with D hard to call. The length of the CDR3 is 13 residues. With 4 bases removed from V and 7 bases from J, the gap between germline ends came to 13 bases. The germline V gene has CDR1 KGHSH and CDR2 LQKENI. The CDR3 DNA sequence: TGTGCCAGCTCACGGGTGGGAGGCGGTGGCTACACCTTC. This translates into CASSRVGGGGYTF.

V gene TRBV7-2 combines with J gene TRBJ1-4, with 8 bases fitting TRBD1. Germline assignment: CDR1 SGHTA and CDR2 FQGNSA. The ends lost 2 bases at V and 5 bases at J; junction bases unmatched: 4. This CDR3 has 15 residues. The CDR3 sequence: CASSLPTGGNEKLFF. CDR3 DNA: TGTGCCAGCAGCTTACCCACAGGGGGAAATGAAAAACTGTTTTTT.

The chain is built from TRBV30 and TRBJ1-5; D is uncertain. Germline V gene data show CDR1 as GTSNPN and CDR2 as SVGIG (reference sequence). The CDR3 covers 13 residues. Trimming left V 2 bases short and J 2 bases short, with 7 bases between. DNA for the CDR3: TGTGCCTGGAGTATAAGCGGCAATCAGCCCCAGCATTTT. It yields the protein CAWSISGNQPQHF.

The chain recombines TRBV3-1 (or the pseudogene TRBV3-2) with TRBJ1-1; D not certain. The CDR3 runs 13 residues. With 1 base removed from V and 0 bases from J, the gap between germline ends came to 3 bases. Germline assignment: CDR1 LGHDT and CDR2 YNNKEL (reference sequence). CDR3 nucleotides: TGTGCCAGCAGCCAAGGAGTGAACACTGAAGCTTTCTTT. This encodes CASSQGVNTEAFF.

The chain is built from TRBV19 and TRBJ2-6; possibly TRBD1 for D (5 bases). The V gene lost 2 bases and the J gene lost 1 base, with 15 bases spanning the gap. CDR3 size: 18 residues. Germline lookup yields CDR1 LNHDA and CDR2 SQIVND (reference sequence). CDR3 protein: CASSIRQGTVSGANVLTF. DNA of the CDR3: TGTGCCAGTAGTATACGGCAGGGTACGGTTTCTGGGGCCAACGTCCTGACTTTC. Together with reference TRBV19 and TRBJ2-6, the CDR3 gives the full variable domain: DGGITQSPKYLFRKEGQNVTLSCEQNLNHDAMYWYRQDPGQGLRLIYYSQIVNDFQKGDIAEGYSVSREKKESFPLTVTSAQKNPTAFYLCASSIRQGTVSGANVLTFGAGSRLTVL.

The chain has TRBV10-2 and TRBJ1-2; a possible D gene is TRBD1 (6 bases). Germline-derived CDR1 and CDR2 are WSHSY and SAAADI. Trimming removed 3 bases from V and 8 bases from J, with 13 bases in between. The CDR3 has 13 residues. The CDR3 protein is CASSDRGPGGYTF. As DNA, the CDR3 is TGCGCCAGCAGTGACAGGGGCCCGGGAGGCTACACCTTC.

This chain uses TRBV11-2 with TRBJ2-7; tentative D call: TRBD2 (6 bases). CDR1 is SGHAT, CDR2 FQNNGV, per germline. V was shortened by 1 base and J by 5 bases, with 15 bases between the two germline ends. The CDR3 consists of 15 residues. CDR3 loop: CASSLVPLASDEQYF. The CDR3 DNA follows: TGTGCCAGCAGCTTAGTCCCCCTAGCGAGCGACGAGCAGTACTTC.

V is TRBV7-2 and J is TRBJ2-1; D gene ambiguous. Germline V gene sequence: CDR1 SGHTA, CDR2 FQGNSA. This CDR3 has 13 residues. Trimming shortened V by 1 base and J by 9 bases, and 10 bases separated the two germline ends. CDR3 amino acids: CASSLGRNTEQFF. CDR3 in DNA: TGTGCCAGCAGCTTAGGTAGAAATACTGAGCAGTTCTTC.

The rearrangement links TRBV18 to TRBJ1-2; 7 bases align to TRBD1. With V trimmed by 6 bases and J by 4 bases, 11 bases remained unmatched. Germline V gives CDR1 KGHSH, CDR2 LQKENI. The CDR3 runs 15 residues. CDR3 amino acids: CASSFEAGGLYGYTF. CDR3 in DNA: TGTGCCAGCTCCTTCGAGGCAGGGGGTCTCTATGGCTACACCTTC.

The chain recombines TRBV5-1 with TRBJ1-1; no definite D call. Trimming shortened V by 0 bases and J by 6 bases, and 15 bases separated the two germline ends. The CDR3 consists of 15 residues. Germline assignment: CDR1 SGHRS and CDR2 YFSETQ. The DNA of the CDR3 is TGCGCCAGCAGCTTGGCCGCCTCGGGTTTCGCTGAAGCTTTCTTT. It yields the protein CASSLAASGFAEAFF.